This T cell receptor (beta chain) was obtained from a study of beta chain features in type 1 diabetes. CDR3 length equals 13 residues. Germline values: CDR1 SGHDT, CDR2 YYEEEE. Trimming removed 1 base from V and 8 bases from J, with 10 bases in between. The collection from each donor was one heparinised blood draw averaging about 110 mL. In all sorted populations, purity surpassed 95%. In this sample, this clone turned up many times. Its antigen is unknown. Notes on the study in general: Among patients with Type 1 diabetes, TCRB CDR3s were moderately but significantly shorter in every one of the four CD4+ subsets.

Expressed TCRB transcripts were sequenced because the entire RNA isolate underwent reverse transcription. Generated by immunoSEQ multiplex PCR, the TCRdb table keeps only in-frame clones and is missing some. The data show about 300,000 clones, with around 7.3% seen just once and approximately 0.93% held by the top ten. The chain has TRBV5-6 and TRBJ2-1, with D unclear. What was sequenced was central memory CD4+ T cells from blood. The source of this sequence is a woman younger than 35 in good health. The CDR3 spells CASSLKPGDEQFF. Here the CDR3 DNA reads TGTGCCAGCAGCTTGAAACCTGGGGATGAGCAGTTCTTC. The full variable domain, with the rest looked up from reference TRBV5-6 and TRBJ2-1, is DAGVTQSPTHLIKTRGQQVTLRCSPKSGHDTVSWYQQALGQGPQFIFQYYEEEERQRGNFPDRFSGHQFPNYSSELNVNALLLGDSALYLCASSLKPGDEQFFGPGTRLTVL.